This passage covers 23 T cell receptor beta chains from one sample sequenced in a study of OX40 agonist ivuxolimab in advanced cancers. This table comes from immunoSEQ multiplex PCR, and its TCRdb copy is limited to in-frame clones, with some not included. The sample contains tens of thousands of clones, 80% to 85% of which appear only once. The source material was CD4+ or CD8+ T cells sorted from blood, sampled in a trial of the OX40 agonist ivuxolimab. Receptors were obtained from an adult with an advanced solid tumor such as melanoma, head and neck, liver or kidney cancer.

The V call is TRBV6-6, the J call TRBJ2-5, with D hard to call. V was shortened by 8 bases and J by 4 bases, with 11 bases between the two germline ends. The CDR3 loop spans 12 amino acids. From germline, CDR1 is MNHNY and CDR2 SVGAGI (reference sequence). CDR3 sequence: CASHPEGETQYF. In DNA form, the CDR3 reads TGTGCCAGCCACCCTGAAGGAGAGACCCAGTACTTC.

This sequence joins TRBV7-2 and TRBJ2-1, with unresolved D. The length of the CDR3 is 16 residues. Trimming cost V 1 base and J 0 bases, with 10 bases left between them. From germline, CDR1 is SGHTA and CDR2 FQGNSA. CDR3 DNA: TGTGCCAGCAGCTTAGAATCCCGTCCCTCCTACAATGAGCAGTTCTTC. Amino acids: CASSLESRPSYNEQFF.

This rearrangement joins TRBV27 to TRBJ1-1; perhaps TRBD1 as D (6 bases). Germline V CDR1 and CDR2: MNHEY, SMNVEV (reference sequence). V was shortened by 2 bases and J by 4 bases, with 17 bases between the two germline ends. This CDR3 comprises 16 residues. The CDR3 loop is CASSLNSWGAGTEAFF. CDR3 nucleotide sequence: TGTGCCAGCAGTTTAAACTCCTGGGGGGCGGGCACTGAAGCTTTCTTT.

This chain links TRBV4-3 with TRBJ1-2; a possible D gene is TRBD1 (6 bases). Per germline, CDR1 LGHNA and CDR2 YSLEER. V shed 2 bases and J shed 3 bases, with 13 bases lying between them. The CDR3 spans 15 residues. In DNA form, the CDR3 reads TGCGCCAGCAGCCAAACAGGGTGGGGTTACTATGGCTACACCTTC. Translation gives CASSQTGWGYYGYTF.

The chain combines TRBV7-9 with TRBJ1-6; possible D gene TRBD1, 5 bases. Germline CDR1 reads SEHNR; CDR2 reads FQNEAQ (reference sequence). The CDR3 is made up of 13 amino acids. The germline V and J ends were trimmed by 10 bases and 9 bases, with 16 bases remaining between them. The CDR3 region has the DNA TGTGCCACCCCGGGCAGGGAGACTTCACCCCTCCACTTT. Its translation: CATPGRETSPLHF.

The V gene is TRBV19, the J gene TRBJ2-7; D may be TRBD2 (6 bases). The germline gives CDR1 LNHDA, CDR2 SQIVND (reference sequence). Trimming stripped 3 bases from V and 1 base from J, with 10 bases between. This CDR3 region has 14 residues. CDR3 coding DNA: TGTGCCAGTAGTATCGCTAGCGTATCCTACGAGCAGTACTTC. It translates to CASSIASVSYEQYF.

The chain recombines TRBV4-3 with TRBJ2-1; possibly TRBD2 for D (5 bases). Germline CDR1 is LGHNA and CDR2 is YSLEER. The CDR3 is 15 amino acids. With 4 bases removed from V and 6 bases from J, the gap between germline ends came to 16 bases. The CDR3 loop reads CASSPWRGKGNEQFF. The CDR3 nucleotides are TGCGCCAGCAGCCCCTGGAGAGGGAAGGGCAATGAGCAGTTCTTC.

CDR3 sequence reads: CASSLGPGAPNTEAFF. CDR3 DNA: TGTGCCAGCAGCTTAGGCCCAGGGGCGCCAAACACTGAAGCTTTCTTT. The V and J genes are TRBV7-6 and TRBJ1-1; D is perhaps TRBD1 (6 bases). In germline, CDR1 is SGHVS, CDR2 FNYEAQ. The CDR3 sequence is 16 residues long. V lost 1 base and J 2 bases, leaving 14 bases between the germline ends.

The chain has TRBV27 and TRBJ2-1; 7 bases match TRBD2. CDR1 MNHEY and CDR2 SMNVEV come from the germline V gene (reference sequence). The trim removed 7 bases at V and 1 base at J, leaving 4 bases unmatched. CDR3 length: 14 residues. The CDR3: CASTLGGSYNEQFF. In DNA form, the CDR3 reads TGTGCCAGCACCCTGGGGGGGTCCTACAATGAGCAGTTCTTC.

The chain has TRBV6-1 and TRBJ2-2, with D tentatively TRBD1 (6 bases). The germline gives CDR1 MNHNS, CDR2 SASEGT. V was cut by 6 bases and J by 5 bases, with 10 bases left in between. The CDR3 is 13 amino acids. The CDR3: CASRGAGTGELFF. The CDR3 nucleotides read TGTGCCAGCAGGGGGGCCGGAACCGGGGAGCTGTTTTTT.

The CDR3 reads CASSKGRGNEQFF. In DNA, the CDR3 is TGTGCCAGCAGCAAAGGTAGGGGGAATGAGCAGTTCTTC. The gene calls are TRBV21-1 and TRBJ2-1; TRBD1, the D gene given by the table, was not confirmed from the DNA. TRBV21-1 is given as a pseudogene. The CDR3 is made up of 13 amino acids.

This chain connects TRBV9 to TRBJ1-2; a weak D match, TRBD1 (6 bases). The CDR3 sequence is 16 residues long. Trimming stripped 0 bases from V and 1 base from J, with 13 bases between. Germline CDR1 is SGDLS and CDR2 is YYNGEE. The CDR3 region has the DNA TGTGCCAGCAGCGTAGCCGACCGGGACAATAACTATGGCTACACCTTC. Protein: CASSVADRDNNYGYTF.

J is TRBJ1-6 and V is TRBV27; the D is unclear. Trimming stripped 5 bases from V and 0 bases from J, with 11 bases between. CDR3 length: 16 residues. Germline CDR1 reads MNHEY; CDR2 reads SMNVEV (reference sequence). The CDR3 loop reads CASSTGPNSYNSPLHF. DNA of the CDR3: TGTGCCAGCAGTACCGGACCTAACTCCTATAATTCACCCCTCCACTTT.

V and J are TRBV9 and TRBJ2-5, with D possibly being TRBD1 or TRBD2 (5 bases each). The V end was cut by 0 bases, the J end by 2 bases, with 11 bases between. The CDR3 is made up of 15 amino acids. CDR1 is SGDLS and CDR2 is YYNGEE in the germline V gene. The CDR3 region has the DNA TGTGCCAGCAGCGTAGGTTGGGGACGACAAGAGACCCAGTACTTC. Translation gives CASSVGWGRQETQYF.

The CDR3 sequence: CASSLRSGGALHEQFF. In DNA form, the CDR3 reads TGTGCCAGCAGTTTAAGGAGCGGGGGGGCTCTTCATGAGCAGTTCTTC. This rearrangement joins TRBV27 to TRBJ2-1; TRBD2 agrees at 10 bases. V dropped 2 bases and J dropped 8; count of bases not matched to a gene: 9. The CDR3 is 16 amino acids. Germline V lookup: CDR1 MNHEY, CDR2 SMNVEV (reference sequence).

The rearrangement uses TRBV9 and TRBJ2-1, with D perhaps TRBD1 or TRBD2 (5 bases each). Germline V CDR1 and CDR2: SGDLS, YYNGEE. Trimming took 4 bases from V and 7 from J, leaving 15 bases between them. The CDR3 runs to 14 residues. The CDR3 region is CASSSGRNYNEQFF. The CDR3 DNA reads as TGTGCCAGCAGCTCGGGGCGGAACTATAATGAGCAGTTCTTC.

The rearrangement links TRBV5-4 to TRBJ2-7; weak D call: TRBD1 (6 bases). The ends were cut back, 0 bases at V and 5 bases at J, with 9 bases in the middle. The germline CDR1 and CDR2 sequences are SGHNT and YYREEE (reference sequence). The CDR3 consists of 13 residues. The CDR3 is CASSLGDKNEQYF. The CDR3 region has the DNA TGTGCCAGCAGCTTGGGGGACAAGAACGAGCAGTACTTC. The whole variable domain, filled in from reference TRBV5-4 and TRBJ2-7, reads ETGVTQSPTHLIKTRGQQVTLRCSSQSGHNTVSWYQQALGQGPQFIFQYYREEENGRGNFPPRFSGLQFPNYSSELNVNALELDDSALYLCASSLGDKNEQYFGPGTRLTVT.

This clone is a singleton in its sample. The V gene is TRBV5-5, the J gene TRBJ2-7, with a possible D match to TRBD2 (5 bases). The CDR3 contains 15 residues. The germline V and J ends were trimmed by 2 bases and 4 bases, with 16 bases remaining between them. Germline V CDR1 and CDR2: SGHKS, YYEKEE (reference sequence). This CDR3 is CASSLTGKSRYEQYF. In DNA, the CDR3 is TGTGCCAGCAGCTTAACCGGGAAGTCTCGTTACGAGCAGTACTTC.

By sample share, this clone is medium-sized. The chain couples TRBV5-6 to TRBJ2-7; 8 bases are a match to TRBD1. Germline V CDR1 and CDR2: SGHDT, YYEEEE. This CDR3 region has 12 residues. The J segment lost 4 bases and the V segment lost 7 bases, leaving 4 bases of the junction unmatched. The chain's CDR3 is CASGQGRYEQYF. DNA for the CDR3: TGTGCCAGCGGACAGGGTAGGTACGAGCAGTACTTC.

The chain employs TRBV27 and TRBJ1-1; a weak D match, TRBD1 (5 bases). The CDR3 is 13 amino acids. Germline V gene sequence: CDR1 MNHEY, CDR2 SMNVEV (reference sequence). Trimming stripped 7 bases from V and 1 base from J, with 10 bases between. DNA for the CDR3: TGTGCCAGCACCCTCGGGGGGAACACTGAAGCTTTCTTT. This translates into CASTLGGNTEAFF.

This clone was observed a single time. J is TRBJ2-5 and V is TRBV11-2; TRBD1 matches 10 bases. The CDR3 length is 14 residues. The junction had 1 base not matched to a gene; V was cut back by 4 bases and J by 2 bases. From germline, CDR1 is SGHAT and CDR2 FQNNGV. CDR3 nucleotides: TGTGCCAGCAGCTGGACAGGGGGGCAAGAGACCCAGTACTTC. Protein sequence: CASSWTGGQETQYF.

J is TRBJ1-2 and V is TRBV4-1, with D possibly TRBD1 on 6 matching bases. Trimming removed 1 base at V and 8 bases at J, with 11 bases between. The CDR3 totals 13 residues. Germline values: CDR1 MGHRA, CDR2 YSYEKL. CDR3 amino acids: CASSQAGVQGYTF. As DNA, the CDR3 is TGCGCCAGCAGCCAAGCAGGGGTTCAAGGCTACACCTTC.

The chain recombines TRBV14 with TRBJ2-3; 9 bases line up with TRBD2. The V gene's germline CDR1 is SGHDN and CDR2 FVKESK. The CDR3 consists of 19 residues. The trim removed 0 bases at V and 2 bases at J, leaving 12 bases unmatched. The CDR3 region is CASSQEASGTPTVTDTQYF. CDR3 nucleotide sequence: TGTGCCAGCAGCCAAGAAGCTAGCGGGACCCCCACCGTCACAGATACGCAGTATTTT.